This T cell receptor (beta chain) was documented in a study of cytomegalovirus exposure and HLA in healthy donors. With 60 Vbeta and 13 Jbeta primers, the PCR was carried out. Libraries were prepared by immunoSEQ multiplex PCR; TCRdb keeps only in-frame clonotypes and omits some of them. The sample records tens of thousands of clones, approximately 64% being singletons. Broader study findings: Earlier analysis found most TCR beta V segments productive about 90% or about 30% of the time. Reports indicate that TCR beta sequences accurately predicted the HLA-A and HLA-B alleles of most subjects. The investigators catalogued 164 TCR beta chains as cytomegalovirus-associated. The classifier was said to identify cytomegalovirus status with high specificity and sensitivity.

In the case of this clone: Antigen unknown.

CDR1 is SEHNR, CDR2 FQNEAQ, per germline (reference sequence). V shed 5 bases and J 4 bases; nucleotides not matched to a gene: 4. The CDR3 has 15 amino acids. The chain recombines TRBV7-9 with TRBJ2-3, with 12 bases matching TRBD2. The sample comprised PBMCs. The TCR originated in a boy aged 5-17 years in good health and CMV-seropositive. The DNA for the CDR3 is TGTGCCAGCAGCCCCCTAGCGGGAGGGCCAGATACGCAGTATTTT. As protein: CASSPLAGGPDTQYF.